Listed below are T cell receptor beta chains from one sample, sequenced in a study of cytomegalovirus exposure and HLA in healthy donors. The table came from immunoSEQ multiplex PCR; TCRdb's copy has only in-frame clones and leaves some out. Here the sample spans around 130,000 clones, around 80% being singletons. The sequencing input was PBMCs. The receptors were sampled from a man aged 18 to 30 in good health and CMV-seronegative. Both conserved end residues are part of each CDR3. A D gene is named only where the DNA matches it firmly. For some rows the clone size is stated as once, few or many, or as a class when expanded; others skip it.

cdr3_nt,cdr3_aa,j_call,clone_size,d_call,v_call
TGTGCCACCAGCAGAGATTCGGCGGGAGCCGCCACAGATACGCAGTATTTT,CATSRDSAGAATDTQYF,TRBJ2-3,-,TRBD2,TRBV15
TGTGCCAGCAGTGTGCCGGGACAGGGGGCGGACACCGGGGAGCTGTTTTTT,CASSVPGQGADTGELFF,TRBJ2-2,-,TRBD1,TRBV6-7
TGTGCCAGTAGTGTCCGCGGGAGTAGCACAGATACGCAGTATTTT,CASSVRGSSTDTQYF,TRBJ2-3,-,TRBD2,TRBV19
TGTGCCAGTAGTATCAGCCTAGATCGGGAGCAGTACTTC,CASSISLDREQYF,TRBJ2-7,-,-,TRBV19
TGCGCCAGCAGCCTTTCCTTATTAGCTGGTGAGCAGTTCTTC,CASSLSLLAGEQFF,TRBJ2-1,-,-,TRBV5-1
TGTGCCAGTAGTATGCTAGTATACAATGAGCAGTTCTTC,CASSMLVYNEQFF,TRBJ2-1,-,-,TRBV19
TGCGCCAGCAGCCAAGGGGTGCTGGGGGGGACTAGCGGGAGGGTTAAGGAGACCCAGTACTTC,CASSQGVLGGTSGRVKETQYF,TRBJ2-5,-,TRBD2,TRBV4-1
TGTGCCAGCAGTTACGGGGGGGTTGGTAATTCACCCCTCCACTTT,CASSYGGVGNSPLHF,TRBJ1-6,-,-,TRBV6-5
TGTGCCAGCTGGGCAGGGTTTGCCACTGAAGCTTTCTTT,CASWAGFATEAFF,TRBJ1-1,few,-,TRBV5-6
TGCGCCAGCAGCCTTAGACTAGCGGGAGGGAGCTCCTACGAGCAGTACTTC,CASSLRLAGGSSYEQYF,TRBJ2-7,-,TRBD2,TRBV4-1
TGCGCCAGCAGCTTGAATACAGGGCCCACTGAAGCTTTCTTT,CASSLNTGPTEAFF,TRBJ1-1,-,-,TRBV5-1
TGTGCCAGCACCTTACAGGGGATGAACACTGAAGCTTTCTTT,CASTLQGMNTEAFF,TRBJ1-1,-,TRBD1,TRBV7-9
TGTGCCAGCAGCTTGGACAGGAACTATGGCTACACCTTC,CASSLDRNYGYTF,TRBJ1-2,few,-,TRBV5-6
TGTGCCAGCAGGCCTCGACTAGCGGGTTACAATGAGCAGTTCTTC,CASRPRLAGYNEQFF,TRBJ2-1,-,TRBD2,TRBV27
TGTGCCTGGACTCCAGGGTCCGGGGAGCTGTTTTTT,CAWTPGSGELFF,TRBJ2-2,-,-,TRBV30
TGTGCCAGCAGTTTAAGGACTGGCCAACTCTACAATGAGCAGTTCTTC,CASSLRTGQLYNEQFF,TRBJ2-1,-,-,TRBV27
TGCAGCGCAGTCGCCCCATCCTATTTAGCAGGCACAGATACGCAGTATTTT,CSAVAPSYLAGTDTQYF,TRBJ2-3,-,-,TRBV29-1
TGCGCCAGCAGCTTGAGTGGCGCGGGAGCTGGAAACACCATATATTTT,CASSLSGAGAGNTIYF,TRBJ1-3,-,-,TRBV5-1
TGTGCCAGCAGCCAAGCCCCCGGGACAGGGACTTACAATGAGCAGTTCTTC,CASSQAPGTGTYNEQFF,TRBJ2-1,few,TRBD1,TRBV14
TGTGCCAGCATCAAGTGGGGGGAGGCAGATACGCAGTATTTT,CASIKWGEADTQYF,TRBJ2-3,-,-,TRBV5-5
TGTGCCTGGGAGACGGGAAGCACGCAGTATTTT,CAWETGSTQYF,TRBJ2-3,-,-,TRBV30
TGTGCCAGCAGCATCCGGGACTACTTACGAGATGAGCAGTTCTTC,CASSIRDYLRDEQFF,TRBJ2-1,-,TRBD2,TRBV11-2
TGTGCCAGCAGCTTGACAAACCAGTATGGCTACACCTTC,CASSLTNQYGYTF,TRBJ1-2,-,-,TRBV5-5
TGCAGCGTTGAATTGGGGGGAGGGACAGATACGCAGTATTTT,CSVELGGGTDTQYF,TRBJ2-3,-,TRBD2,TRBV29-1
TGTGCCACCAGCAGCGGTGGACACATTAACTATGGCTACACCTTC,CATSSGGHINYGYTF,TRBJ1-2,-,-,TRBV15
TGTGCCAGCACGCCATCCGGACTAGCGGGTCTCTCAGATACGCAGTATTTT,CASTPSGLAGLSDTQYF,TRBJ2-3,-,TRBD2,TRBV19
TGTGCCAGCAGCTTGGCCGGAGGGTTCAACACTGAAGCTTTCTTT,CASSLAGGFNTEAFF,TRBJ1-1,few,-,TRBV5-6
TGTGCCAGCGGTCAGAAGGGACAGTTGAACACTGAAGCTTTCTTT,CASGQKGQLNTEAFF,TRBJ1-1,-,TRBD1,TRBV7-8
TGTGCCAGCAGCTTATCAGGATGCCACCAGTACTTC,CASSLSGCHQYF,TRBJ2-5,-,-,TRBV7-9
TGTGCCAGCAGAGAGGGGGCCCGGGCAGCTTTCTTT,CASREGARAAFF,TRBJ1-1,-,TRBD1,TRBV28
TGTGCCAGCAGTGAAGACAGTCGCGAGCAGTACTTC,CASSEDSREQYF,TRBJ2-7,few,-,TRBV6-1
TGTGCCTGGAGTTTTAGCGGGAGGGCCTCCTACGAGCAGTACTTC,CAWSFSGRASYEQYF,TRBJ2-7,-,TRBD2,TRBV30
TGTGCCAGCAGCCTCGCTGCTCAGTGGACTGAAGCTTTCTTT,CASSLAAQWTEAFF,TRBJ1-1,few,-,TRBV13
TGCGCCAGCAGCTTGGCGCCAGGGGGCAGGCAATACGAGCAGTACTTC,CASSLAPGGRQYEQYF,TRBJ2-7,-,TRBD1,TRBV5-1
TGTGCCAGCAGCGTAGATGTGACTAGCGGACCAAAGTACTTC,CASSVDVTSGPKYF,TRBJ2-7,-,TRBD2,TRBV9
TGTGCCAGCAGTTCGGGACAGGGAAGCAATGAGCAGTTCTTC,CASSSGQGSNEQFF,TRBJ2-1,-,TRBD1,TRBV28
TGTGCCAGCAGTTTAGGGGACAGGCCGCATCAGCCCCAGCATTTT,CASSLGDRPHQPQHF,TRBJ1-5,-,TRBD1,TRBV28
TGTGCCAGCCGGAACAGGGGCAACTATGGCTACACCTTC,CASRNRGNYGYTF,TRBJ1-2,-,TRBD1,TRBV6-1
TGTGCCAGCAGCCTCCGGGGTATAGATACGCAGTATTTT,CASSLRGIDTQYF,TRBJ2-3,-,-,TRBV7-9
TGCAGTGCACATCTCACCGGGGAGCTGTTTTTT,CSAHLTGELFF,TRBJ2-2,-,-,TRBV20-1
TGCGCCAGCAGCCCCATGGCAGGGGTGGGCAATCAGCCCCAGCATTTT,CASSPMAGVGNQPQHF,TRBJ1-5,few,-,TRBV4-1
TGTGCCAGCAGTTTGGAGCGACCACCCTACGAGCAGTACTTC,CASSLERPPYEQYF,TRBJ2-7,few,-,TRBV28
TGTGCCAGCAGCTCCGGGACTGCTGGGAGGAATGAGCAGTTCTTC,CASSSGTAGRNEQFF,TRBJ2-1,-,-,TRBV11-2
TGCGCCAGCAGCCTACAGGGTTCCGACGACGAGCAGTACTTC,CASSLQGSDDEQYF,TRBJ2-7,-,-,TRBV5-1
TGTGCCAGCAGCAAAGGTCGCGGGGGAGGAACAGATACGCAGTATTTT,CASSKGRGGGTDTQYF,TRBJ2-3,-,-,TRBV21-1
TGTGCCAGCAGCTTCCGGGAGACCCAGTACTTC,CASSFRETQYF,TRBJ2-5,-,-,TRBV6-5
TGTGCCAGCAGGGGGGGGAACATTCAGTACTTC,CASRGGNIQYF,TRBJ2-4,few,TRBD2,TRBV2
TGTGCCAGCTCACCGACTAGCGGGCCACGCTACGAGCAGTACTTC,CASSPTSGPRYEQYF,TRBJ2-7,-,TRBD2,TRBV18
TGTGCCAGCAGCCCCGGGACAGAATATGGCTACACCTTC,CASSPGTEYGYTF,TRBJ1-2,-,TRBD1,TRBV11-2
TGTGCCAGCAGCTTAGGGACTAGCGGGAGGGAGTTCTTC,CASSLGTSGREFF,TRBJ2-1,few,TRBD2,TRBV7-9
TGTGCCAGCAGCTTGGGGCTAGAGGACAGGAATGAGCAGTTCTTC,CASSLGLEDRNEQFF,TRBJ2-1,-,TRBD1,TRBV5-4
TGTGCCAGCACTTCTTCCTACGAGCAGTACTTC,CASTSSYEQYF,TRBJ2-7,-,-,TRBV11-1